This T cell receptor beta chain is drawn from a study of CD8+ T cells in alopecia areata. It was cDNA, reverse transcribed from extracted RNA, that served as the sequencing template. Sequenced by immunoSEQ multiplex PCR; TCRdb stores in-frame clones only, minus some. The sample has approximately 180,000 clones; roughly 50% are singletons. Treatment: oral pan-JAK inhibitor, 5-10 mg twice daily. The investigators collected lesional scalp punch biopsies and peripheral blood from alopecia areata patients. CDR3 length: 12 amino acids. Trimming removed 8 bases from V and 10 bases from J, with 14 bases in between. The V gene's germline CDR1 is MNHNY and CDR2 SVGAGI (reference sequence).

The sequence came from a human donor with alopecia areata. The rearrangement uses TRBV6-6 and TRBJ1-4; D is perhaps TRBD1 (5 bases). Here the sequenced sample was CD4+ T cells sorted from blood, taken at approximately week 61, from a patient treated with tofacitinib. As DNA, the CDR3 is TGTGCCAGCCATACGGGGCAAACAAAACTGTTTTTT. Amino acids: CASHTGQTKLFF.